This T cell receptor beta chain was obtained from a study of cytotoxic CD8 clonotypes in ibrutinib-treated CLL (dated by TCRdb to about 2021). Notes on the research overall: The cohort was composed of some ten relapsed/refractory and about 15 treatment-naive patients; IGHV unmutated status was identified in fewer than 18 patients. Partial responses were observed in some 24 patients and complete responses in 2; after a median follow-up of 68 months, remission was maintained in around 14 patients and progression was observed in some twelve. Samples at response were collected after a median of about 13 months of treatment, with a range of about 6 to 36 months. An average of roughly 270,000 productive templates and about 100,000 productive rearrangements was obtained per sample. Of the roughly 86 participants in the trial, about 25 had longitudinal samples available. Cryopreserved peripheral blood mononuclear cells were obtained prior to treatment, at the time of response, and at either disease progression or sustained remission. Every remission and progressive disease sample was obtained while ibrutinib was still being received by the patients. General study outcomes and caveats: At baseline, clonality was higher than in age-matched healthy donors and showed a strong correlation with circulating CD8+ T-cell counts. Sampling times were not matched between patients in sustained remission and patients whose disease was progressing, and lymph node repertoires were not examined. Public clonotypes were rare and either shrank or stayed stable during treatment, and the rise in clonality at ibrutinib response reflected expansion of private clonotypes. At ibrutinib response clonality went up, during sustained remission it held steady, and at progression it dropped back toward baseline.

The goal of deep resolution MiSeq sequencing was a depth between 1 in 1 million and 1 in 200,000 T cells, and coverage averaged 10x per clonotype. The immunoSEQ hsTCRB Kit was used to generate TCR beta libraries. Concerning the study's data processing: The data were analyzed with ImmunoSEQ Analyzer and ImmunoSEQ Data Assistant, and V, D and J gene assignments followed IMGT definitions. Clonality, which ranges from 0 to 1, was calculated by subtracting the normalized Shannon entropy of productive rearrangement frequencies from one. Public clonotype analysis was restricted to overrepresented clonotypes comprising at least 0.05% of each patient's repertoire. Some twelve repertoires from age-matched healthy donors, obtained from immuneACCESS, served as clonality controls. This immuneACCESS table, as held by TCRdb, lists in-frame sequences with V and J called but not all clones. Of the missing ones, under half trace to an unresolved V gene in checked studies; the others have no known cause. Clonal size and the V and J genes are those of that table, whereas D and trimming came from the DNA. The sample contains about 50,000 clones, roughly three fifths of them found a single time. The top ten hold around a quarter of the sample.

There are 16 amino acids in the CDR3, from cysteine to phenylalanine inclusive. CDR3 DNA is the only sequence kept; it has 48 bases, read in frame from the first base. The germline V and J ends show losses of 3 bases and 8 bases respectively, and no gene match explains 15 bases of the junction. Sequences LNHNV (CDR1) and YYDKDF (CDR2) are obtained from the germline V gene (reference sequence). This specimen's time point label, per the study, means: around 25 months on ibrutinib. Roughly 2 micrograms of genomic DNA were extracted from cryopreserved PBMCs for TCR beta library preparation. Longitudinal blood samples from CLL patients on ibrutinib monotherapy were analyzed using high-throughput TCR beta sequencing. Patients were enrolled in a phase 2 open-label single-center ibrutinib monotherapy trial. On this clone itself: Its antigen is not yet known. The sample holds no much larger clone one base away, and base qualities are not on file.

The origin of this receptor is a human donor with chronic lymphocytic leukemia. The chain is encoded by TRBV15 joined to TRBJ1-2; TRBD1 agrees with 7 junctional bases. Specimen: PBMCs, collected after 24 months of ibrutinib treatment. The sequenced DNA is TGTGCCACCAGCAGTAACAGGACACACAGGGGTAGAGGCTACACCTTC. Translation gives CATSSNRTHRGRGYTF.